The 30 T cell receptor beta chains presented below share a single source sample, sequenced in a study of blood T cell repertoires in COVID-19 (dated by TCRdb to 2018 to 2020). Preparation of the library involved the immunoSEQ multiplex PCR assay. Entries here come from immuneACCESS through TCRdb and include only in-frame sequences with V and J called. Some clones fail to appear in such tables; in the studies checked, an unresolved V gene covers under half of the shortfall, and the cause of the remainder is unknown. In all, the sample holds fewer than 70,000 clones, and approximately 84% of those were seen once. Of the sample, approximately 16% is held by the ten largest clones. Sequencing was carried out using peripheral blood. The receptors derive from a man in his forties or fifties with COVID-19, enrolled during active disease.

This clone was counted a single time. V usage is TRBV5-6 and J usage is TRBJ2-7; TRBD2 aligns across 8 bases. V lost 4 bases to trimming and J lost 2 bases; unmatched junction nucleotides: 11. CDR1 and CDR2 from the germline V gene are SGHDT and YYEEEE. The CDR3 has 16 residues. CDR3 region: CASSPLTSGSTYEQYF. CDR3 DNA: TGTGCCAGCAGCCCACTTACTAGCGGATCGACCTACGAGCAGTACTTC.

This chain joins TRBV6-5 and TRBJ1-6, with D unresolved. Trimming removed 6 bases from V and 4 bases from J, with 7 bases in between. The CDR3 extends over 13 amino acids. Per germline, CDR1 MNHEY and CDR2 SVGAGI. Here the CDR3 DNA reads TGTGCCAGCAGGAACAGATATAATTCACCCCTCCACTTT. It encodes CASRNRYNSPLHF.

This chain uses TRBV19 with TRBJ2-2; 7 positions match TRBD1. Unmatched junction bases numbered 3, after V lost 4 bases and J lost 4 bases. The CDR3 runs 14 residues. In germline, CDR1 is LNHDA, CDR2 SQIVND (reference sequence). CDR3 protein: CASSSPGGTGELFF. In DNA form, the CDR3 reads TGTGCCAGTAGTAGCCCAGGGGGCACCGGGGAGCTGTTTTTT.

The genes are TRBV4-2 and TRBJ2-3, with 8 bases fitting TRBD2. V trimming: 0 bases; J trimming: 2 bases; junction bases outside the gene matches: 7. The CDR3 loop spans 17 amino acids. Germline V gives CDR1 LGHNA, CDR2 YNFKEQ. In DNA form, the CDR3 reads TGTGCCAGCAGCCAAGATAGCAGCGGGGGATTCACAGATACGCAGTATTTT. Translating gives CASSQDSSGGFTDTQYF.

The rearrangement uses TRBV7-2 and TRBJ2-2, with TRBD2 as a possible D gene (6 bases). Germline V gene sequence: CDR1 SGHTA, CDR2 FQGNSA. Trimming took 4 bases from V and 6 from J, leaving 12 bases between them. The CDR3 runs to 14 residues. The CDR3: CASSYRLGAGELFF. The CDR3 coding sequence is TGTGCCAGCAGCTACCGACTAGGGGCCGGGGAGCTGTTTTTT.

This rearrangement joins TRBV24-1 to TRBJ2-2, with D tentatively TRBD2 (5 bases). V lost 5 bases to trimming and J lost 0 bases, with 15 bases between them. The CDR3 has 17 residues. Per germline, CDR1 KGHDR and CDR2 SFDVKD. DNA for the CDR3: TGTGCCACCAGTGGACGCTTCGCGGGCCCGAACACCGGGGAGCTGTTTTTT. Protein product: CATSGRFAGPNTGELFF.

The V gene is TRBV4-2, the J gene TRBJ2-7; TRBD1 aligns across 10 bases. Germline lookup yields CDR1 LGHNA and CDR2 YNFKEQ. The J segment lost 3 bases and the V segment lost 4 bases, leaving 6 bases of the junction unmatched. CDR3 length: 15 amino acids. DNA of the CDR3: TGTGCCAGCAGCCCCACGGGACAGGGGAGCTACGAGCAGTACTTC. Protein: CASSPTGQGSYEQYF.

The chain links TRBV11-2 to TRBJ1-6; tentatively, D is TRBD1 (6 bases). The germline CDR1 and CDR2 sequences are SGHAT and FQNNGV. V lost 6 bases, J lost 8 bases, and 20 bases lay in between. The CDR3 contains 16 residues. CDR3 nucleotide sequence: TGTGCCAGCAGACTACTCAAACAGGGATTGGATTCACCCCTCCACTTT. Protein: CASRLLKQGLDSPLHF.

This clone appeared a few times. The chain combines TRBV4-1 with TRBJ2-5; tentatively, D is TRBD1 (6 bases). Trimming pared 1 base from V and 3 bases from J, leaving 9 bases between. Germline-derived CDR1 and CDR2 are MGHRA and YSYEKL. The CDR3 runs 14 residues. CDR3 residues: CASSQGGGEETQYF. CDR3 nucleotides: TGCGCCAGCAGCCAAGGAGGGGGAGAAGAGACCCAGTACTTC.

The chain has TRBV6-5 and TRBJ2-5, with 8 bases that match TRBD2. The CDR3 loop spans 16 amino acids. The V gene's germline CDR1 is MNHEY and CDR2 SVGAGI. Trimming removed 0 bases from V and 4 bases from J; junction bases left unmatched: 7. The CDR3 nucleotides are TGTGCCAGCAGTTACTCCCAGCGGGGGTTGGGAGAGACCCAGTACTTC. Translated, it gives CASSYSQRGLGETQYF.

This clone was counted between two and nine times. The chain is built from TRBV10-1 and TRBJ2-2; D perhaps matches TRBD1 (6 bases). The ends were cut back, 6 bases at V and 1 base at J, with 12 bases in the middle. The CDR3 covers 15 residues. The germline gives CDR1 WNHNN, CDR2 SYGVQD (reference sequence). The CDR3 loop reads CASSPGTRNTGELFF. DNA of the CDR3: TGCGCCAGCAGCCCCGGGACAAGGAACACCGGGGAGCTGTTTTTT.

V and J are TRBV2 and TRBJ1-2, with D perhaps TRBD1 (6 bases). Per germline, CDR1 SNHLY and CDR2 FYNNEI. The CDR3 runs to 14 residues. The V end was cut by 7 bases, the J end by 1 base, with 13 bases between. CDR3 loop: CASTGQHLNYGYTF. CDR3 bases: TGTGCCAGCACAGGACAGCACCTTAACTATGGCTACACCTTC. The full variable domain, rest sourced from reference TRBV2 and TRBJ1-2, is EPEVTQTPSHQVTQMGQEVILRCVPISNHLYFYWYRQILGQKVEFLVSFYNNEISEKSEIFDDQFSVERPDGSNFTLKIRSTKLEDSAMYFCASTGQHLNYGYTFGSGTRLTVV.

The V call is TRBV18, the J call TRBJ2-7; 8 nucleotides align to TRBD1. There are 18 residues in the CDR3. Trimming removed 2 bases from V and 2 bases from J; junction bases left unmatched: 14. CDR1 and CDR2 (germline): KGHSH, LQKENI. The CDR3 here is CASSPSGQGLGGTYEQYF. The CDR3 DNA sequence: TGTGCCAGCTCACCATCAGGACAGGGCCTTGGGGGTACCTACGAGCAGTACTTC.

The rearrangement links TRBV5-4 to TRBJ1-3; D is unclear. Per the germline V gene, CDR1 is SGHNT and CDR2 is YYREEE (reference sequence). V lost 0 bases, J lost 0 bases, and 10 bases lay in between. The CDR3 spans 16 residues. The CDR3: CASSLDSPISGNTIYF. The CDR3 DNA follows: TGTGCCAGCAGCTTGGACAGCCCCATCTCTGGAAACACCATATATTTT.

The rearrangement joins TRBV28 to TRBJ1-2; 7 nucleotides align to TRBD1. V dropped 7 bases and J dropped 2; count of bases not matched to a gene: 10. CDR3 size: 15 residues. Germline-derived CDR1 and CDR2 are MDHEN and SYDVKM. This CDR3 is CASTSGQDGNYGYTF. CDR3 DNA: TGTGCCAGCACGTCAGGACAGGATGGGAACTATGGCTACACCTTC.

The chain employs TRBV5-4 and TRBJ1-4, with 12 bases identical to TRBD1. Germline CDR1 and CDR2: SGHNT and YYREEE (reference sequence). The CDR3 extends over 13 amino acids. V was clipped by 7 bases and J by 9 bases; unmatched bases: 4. CDR3 sequence (DNA): TGTGCCAGCGGGACAGGGGGCAGACAAAAACTGTTTTTT. Encoded protein: CASGTGGRQKLFF.

The chain combines TRBV24-1 with TRBJ1-2; D remains unclear. CDR1 and CDR2 from the germline V gene are KGHDR and SFDVKD. The CDR3 length is 12 residues. V was trimmed by 7 bases and J by 3 bases, leaving 8 bases between them. DNA for the CDR3: TGTGCCACCAGAGTACGGGACTATGGCTACACCTTC. Amino acids: CATRVRDYGYTF.

The chain couples TRBV10-3 to TRBJ2-3; no definite D call. The V end was cut by 4 bases, the J end by 6 bases, with 11 bases between. Germline CDR1 and CDR2: ENHRY and SYGVKD. The CDR3 contains 13 residues. CDR3 protein: CAISAPVEDTQYF. CDR3 sequence (DNA): TGTGCCATCAGTGCACCGGTGGAGGATACGCAGTATTTT.

The chain joins TRBV7-3 to TRBJ2-7, with D unresolved. Looked up from germline, CDR1 is SGHTA and CDR2 is FQGTGA. Trimming removed 5 bases from V and 1 base from J, with 12 bases in between. This CDR3 contains 14 residues. As DNA, the CDR3 is TGTGCCAGCAGCCCTTCGTCGGTTTCCTACGAGCAGTACTTC. It specifies CASSPSSVSYEQYF.

This clone was observed once. The chain uses TRBV4-1 and TRBJ2-5; tentatively, D is TRBD1 (5 bases). The CDR3 is 15 amino acids. V lost 5 bases, J lost 8 bases, and 21 bases lay in between. The V gene's germline CDR1 is MGHRA and CDR2 YSYEKL. The CDR3 DNA reads as TGCGCCAGCAGCGTCACCACGGACATCCTATCAACCCAGTACTTC. It yields the protein CASSVTTDILSTQYF.

As DNA, the CDR3 is TGTGCCAGCAGGTTCGACACGAACACTGAAGCTTTCTTT. Its protein is CASRFDTNTEAFF. The chain uses TRBV2 and TRBJ1-1; D gene uncertain. This CDR3 has 13 amino acids. The germline V gene has CDR1 SNHLY and CDR2 FYNNEI. Trimming shortened V by 6 bases and J by 1 base, and 9 bases separated the two germline ends.

The gene calls are TRBV5-1 and TRBJ2-3, with TRBD2 matching over 13 bases. The CDR3 extends over 18 amino acids. V dropped 4 bases and J dropped 0; count of bases not matched to a gene: 8. The V gene's germline CDR1 is SGHRS and CDR2 YFSETQ. The CDR3 here is CASSAGGTSGTSTDTQYF. Written as DNA, the CDR3 is TGCGCCAGCAGCGCTGGCGGGACTAGCGGGACGAGCACAGATACGCAGTATTTT.

The chain has TRBV7-9 and TRBJ2-3, with a weak D call TRBD1 (7 bases). Trimming removed 3 bases from V and 3 bases from J, with 13 bases in between. The CDR3 consists of 15 residues. The germline CDR1 and CDR2 sequences are SEHNR and FQNEAQ (reference sequence). This chain's CDR3 is CASSFGPGGTDTQYF. CDR3 DNA sequence: TGTGCCAGCAGCTTCGGCCCAGGGGGGACAGATACGCAGTATTTT.

The rearrangement joins TRBV14 to TRBJ2-3; 9 nucleotides align to TRBD1. This CDR3 comprises 16 residues. The V segment lost 4 bases and the J segment 10 bases; nucleotides outside the gene matches: 15. CDR1 is SGHDN and CDR2 is FVKESK in the germline V gene. CDR3 in amino acids: CASSPAGTGFSAAQYF. The CDR3 bases are TGTGCCAGCAGCCCAGCCGGGACAGGGTTTAGTGCCGCGCAGTATTTT.

A single count supports this clone. The chain employs TRBV15 and TRBJ1-6; TRBD1 matches at 7 bases. Germline values: CDR1 LNHNV, CDR2 YYDKDF (reference sequence). The trim removed 0 bases at V and 9 bases at J, leaving 14 bases unmatched. The CDR3 totals 18 residues. The CDR3 spells CATSRDWGDSRSTSPLHF. CDR3 DNA sequence: TGTGCCACCAGCAGAGATTGGGGGGACAGCCGATCGACTTCACCCCTCCACTTT.

The gene calls are TRBV6-5 and TRBJ2-1; TRBD1 aligns across 10 bases. Germline V lookup: CDR1 MNHEY, CDR2 SVGAGI. After removal of 0 bases from V and 8 bases from J, the junction contained 7 bases not matched to a gene. This CDR3 is 16 amino acids long. CDR3 loop: CASSYSRDRGSDEQFF. As DNA, the CDR3 is TGTGCCAGCAGTTACTCGAGGGACAGGGGAAGCGATGAGCAGTTCTTC.

V usage is TRBV10-3 and J usage is TRBJ1-4; D is unclear. Germline CDR1 reads ENHRY; CDR2 reads SYGVKD. CDR3 length: 14 amino acids. Trimming removed 2 bases from V and 5 bases from J, with 9 bases in between. The DNA of the CDR3 is TGTGCCATCAGTGAGACAGCACAGAATGAAAAACTGTTTTTT. Protein sequence: CAISETAQNEKLFF.

This rearrangement joins TRBV9 to TRBJ1-4; D is uncertain. The ends were cut back, 0 bases at V and 3 bases at J, with 9 bases in the middle. The CDR3 loop spans 15 amino acids. Germline V lookup: CDR1 SGDLS, CDR2 YYNGEE. The CDR3 DNA follows: TGTGCCAGCAGCGTAGGTATGAGGGCTAATGAAAAACTGTTTTTT. It specifies CASSVGMRANEKLFF. Full variable domain (rest looked up from reference TRBV9 and TRBJ1-4): DSGVTQTPKHLITATGQRVTLRCSPRSGDLSVYWYQQSLDQGLQFLIQYYNGEERAKGNILERFSAQQFPDLHSELNLSSLELGDSALYFCASSVGMRANEKLFFGSGTQLSVL.

The chain is built from TRBV10-3 and TRBJ1-5; no firm D call. CDR1 and CDR2 (germline): ENHRY, SYGVKD. The CDR3 has 15 amino acids. V was trimmed by 3 bases and J by 10 bases, leaving 19 bases between them. DNA for the CDR3: TGTGCCATCAGTGAAGAGGGTAGGTCGGCGGGTCCCCAGCATTTT. It specifies CAISEEGRSAGPQHF.

V usage is TRBV28 and J usage is TRBJ2-5, with a tentative D call TRBD1 (6 bases). The CDR3 has 16 amino acids. Deletions cut 0 bases from V and 0 bases from J, with 11 bases between. Germline V gives CDR1 MDHEN, CDR2 SYDVKM. For the CDR3, the DNA is TGTGCCAGCAGTTTATGGGACAGCTTGTACCAAGAGACCCAGTACTTC. It codes for CASSLWDSLYQETQYF. The full variable domain, in which reference TRBV28 and TRBJ2-5 provide the parts outside the CDR3, is DVKVTQSSRYLVKRTGEKVFLECVQDMDHENMFWYRQDPGLGLRLIYFSYDVKMKEKGDIPEGYSVSREKKERFSLILESASTNQTSMYLCASSLWDSLYQETQYFGPGTRLLVL.